These T cell receptor beta chains were read from a single sample in a study of blood T cell repertoires in COVID-19. Generated by immunoSEQ multiplex PCR, the TCRdb table keeps only in-frame clones and is missing some. Of around 60,000 clones in the sample, under 85% were seen once. The sequenced sample was peripheral blood. The receptors stem from a woman over 75 with acute or convalescent COVID-19. Each CDR3 is given with its conserved first and last residue. A D gene is named only where the DNA matches it firmly. The size field is filled for only some rows; it gives once, few, many or a size class.

len	d_gene	v_gene	j_gene	abundance	CDR3nt	CDR3aa
14	TRBD1	TRBV6-4	TRBJ1-4	few	TGTGCCAGCAGTGCGACAGGGGGTCATGAAAAACTGTTTTTT	CASSATGGHEKLFF
15	.	TRBV2	TRBJ2-2	.	TGTGCCAGCAGTGAGATTGCTACTAACACCGGGGAGCTGTTTTTT	CASSEIATNTGELFF
16	TRBD1	TRBV3-1/TRBV3-2	TRBJ2-5	.	TGTGCCAGCAGCCTAGGACAGGGACCAACCCAAGAGACCCAGTACTTC	CASSLGQGPTQETQYF
14	TRBD1	TRBV7-3	TRBJ2-3	.	TGTGCCAGCGGGCCACAGGGGAGCACAGATACGCAGTATTTT	CASGPQGSTDTQYF
14	.	TRBV19	TRBJ1-2	.	TGTGCCAGTAGAAAAGAAGGGGCGAACTATGGCTACACCTTC	CASRKEGANYGYTF
14	TRBD1	TRBV4-2	TRBJ2-7	once	TGTGCCAGCAGCCACGGGACAGAATTCTACGAGCAGTACTTC	CASSHGTEFYEQYF
13	.	TRBV12-5	TRBJ1-1	.	TGTGCTAGTGGCCCCCGGGACAATGCTGAAGCTTTCTTT	CASGPRDNAEAFF
16	TRBD1	TRBV9	TRBJ1-2	.	TGTGCCAGCAGCGCAGGCGGACAGGCGGGCGTAGATGGCTACACCTTC	CASSAGGQAGVDGYTF
16	.	TRBV7-3	TRBJ2-3	.	TGTGCCAGCAGCTCCCGTCCGGGACTTAACACAGATACGCAGTATTTT	CASSSRPGLNTDTQYF
16	TRBD2	TRBV7-8	TRBJ2-2	few	TGTGCCAGCAGCTTAGCGGGAGGGATGAACACCGGGGAGCTGTTTTTT	CASSLAGGMNTGELFF
15	.	TRBV20-1	TRBJ1-5	few	TGCAGTGCCAGTGGGGGGCGAGATAGCAATCAGCCCCAGCATTTT	CSASGGRDSNQPQHF
17	TRBD1	TRBV4-2	TRBJ1-2	.	TGTGCCAGCAGCCAAGATCTCACAGGGGGCGTGGGAAATGGCTACACCTTC	CASSQDLTGGVGNGYTF
13	.	TRBV5-1	TRBJ2-3	.	TGCGCCAGCACCTCGTTACTCACAGATACGCAGTATTTT	CASTSLLTDTQYF
13	.	TRBV2	TRBJ1-2	.	TGTGCCAGCAAAGAATGGGAGGACTATGGCTACACCTTC	CASKEWEDYGYTF
13	.	TRBV6-5	TRBJ1-5	.	TGTGCCAGCAGCCGGGGGGGCAATCAGCCCCAGCATTTT	CASSRGGNQPQHF
16	.	TRBV19	TRBJ1-5	.	TGTGCCAGTAGTAGTGGTAGGGGTCGGGGCAATCAGCCCCAGCATTTT	CASSSGRGRGNQPQHF
14	TRBD1	TRBV7-9	TRBJ2-3	.	TGTGCCAGCAGCAGAGGACAGGCCACAGATACGCAGTATTTT	CASSRGQATDTQYF
12	TRBD2	TRBV7-9	TRBJ2-5	.	TGTGCCAGCAGCTTAGTAACGGGGGGGTCAAACTTC	CASSLVTGGSNF
12	.	TRBV12-5	TRBJ1-5	few	TGTGCTAGTGTAGCAGAGAACCAGCCCCAGCATTTT	CASVAENQPQHF
15	TRBD1	TRBV30	TRBJ1-5	.	TGTGCCTGGAGGGTAACCGGGACAGCGAATCAGCCCCAGCATTTT	CAWRVTGTANQPQHF
12	.	TRBV12-3/TRBV12-4	TRBJ1-1	.	TGTGCCAGCAGCCCCCAGGCCCGTGAAGCTTTCTTT	CASSPQAREAFF
17	TRBD1	TRBV2	TRBJ1-5	.	TGTGCCAGCAGTGAAGCGCGGTCAGGGGGCGCAAGGCAGCCCCAGCATTTT	CASSEARSGGARQPQHF
15	TRBD1	TRBV27	TRBJ1-6	.	TGTGCCAGCAAAGGCTCGGGACAGACTAATTCACCCCTCCACTTT	CASKGSGQTNSPLHF
15	.	TRBV7-3	TRBJ2-5	.	TGTGCCAGCAGCTTAAACCCCGCCAGCGTGGAGACCCAGTACTTC	CASSLNPASVETQYF
16	TRBD1	TRBV27	TRBJ1-5	.	TGTGCCAGCAGTGACCCAGGGGGAAGTGGGAATCAGCCCCAGCATTTT	CASSDPGGSGNQPQHF
19	TRBD2	TRBV15	TRBJ2-4	.	TGTGCCACCAGCAGAGATCTCCGGAACGCGGGAGGTCCCAAAAACATTCAGTACTTC	CATSRDLRNAGGPKNIQYF
14	.	TRBV19	TRBJ2-4	.	TGTGCCAGTAAAGTAGATCCGGCCAAAAACATTCAGTACTTC	CASKVDPAKNIQYF
14	.	TRBV25-1	TRBJ1-1	.	TGTGCCAGCAGTGAACTGGGGGCTAGCACTGAAGCTTTCTTT	CASSELGASTEAFF
16	TRBD2	TRBV9	TRBJ2-2	.	TGTGCCAGCAGCGTAGGTTTGCGGGGGGGAACCGGGGAGCTGTTTTTT	CASSVGLRGGTGELFF
12	.	TRBV6-1	TRBJ2-7	.	TGTGCCAGCAGTGAATTATCGGGCGAGCAGTACTTC	CASSELSGEQYF
14	.	TRBV2	TRBJ1-2	.	TGTGCCAGCAGTGAAAGGGGGAGTAACTATGGCTACACCTTC	CASSERGSNYGYTF
15	TRBD2	TRBV10-1	TRBJ2-1	.	TGCGCCAGCAGCCTAGCGGGAGCCACCTACAATGAGCAGTTCTTC	CASSLAGATYNEQFF
12	.	TRBV5-6	TRBJ2-1	.	TGTGCCAGCGGAGACAGTTACAATGAGCAGTTCTTC	CASGDSYNEQFF
12	.	TRBV5-1	TRBJ2-1	.	TGCGCCAGCAGCCTGGACAGCAATGAGCAGTTCTTC	CASSLDSNEQFF
16	TRBD2	TRBV5-4	TRBJ2-2	.	TGTGCCAGCAGCTTGCATAGCGGGGGGGCCCACGGGGAGCTGTTTTTT	CASSLHSGGAHGELFF
16	.	TRBV7-3	TRBJ2-2	.	TGTGCCAGCAGCTTAATGGGTCAGGGGAGAACCGGGGAGCTGTTTTTT	CASSLMGQGRTGELFF
19	TRBD2	TRBV7-3	TRBJ2-3	.	TGTGCCAGCAGCTTATTGGGGGTGGGACTAGCGGGGATCACAGATACGCAGTATTTT	CASSLLGVGLAGITDTQYF
14	.	TRBV4-2	TRBJ1-5	few	TGTGCCAGCAGCCAAGTTGCGGGGGATCAGCCCCAGCATTTT	CASSQVAGDQPQHF
15	TRBD2	TRBV27	TRBJ2-7	.	TGTGCCAGCAGCCGCCCGGGAGCGGGAGTGGTCGAGCAGTACTTC	CASSRPGAGVVEQYF
19	.	TRBV7-8	TRBJ1-2	once	TGTGCCAGCAGCTTAGGATTCGCCGGGACACACGGGATGGACTATGGCTACACCTTC	CASSLGFAGTHGMDYGYTF
17	TRBD1	TRBV7-9	TRBJ1-4	few	TGTGCCAGCAGCTTAGGACAGGGGTTATTCGCTAATGAAAAACTGTTTTTT	CASSLGQGLFANEKLFF
15	TRBD1	TRBV4-2	TRBJ1-2	.	TGTGCCAGCAGCCAAGGGACAGGGAGAACGGACGGCTACACCTTC	CASSQGTGRTDGYTF
18	.	TRBV28	TRBJ2-7	.	TGTGCCAGCAGTTCTCCACTCGAGGGTATTAAGCTCCACTACGAGCAGTACTTC	CASSSPLEGIKLHYEQYF
14	TRBD1	TRBV4-3	TRBJ1-1	.	TGCGCCAGCAGCCAGAGGACAGGGATTACTGAAGCTTTCTTT	CASSQRTGITEAFF
11	.	TRBV30	TRBJ1-2	few	TGTGCCTGGTACACAGGGAGCGGCTACACCTTC	CAWYTGSGYTF
13	.	TRBV27	TRBJ2-4	.	TGTGCCAGCAGTTTCCGGGGCAAAAACATTCAGTACTTC	CASSFRGKNIQYF
15	.	TRBV3-1/TRBV3-2	TRBJ2-1	.	TGTGCCAGCAGCCCCCAACTCACTAGCTTCGGTGAGCAGTTCTTC	CASSPQLTSFGEQFF
15	TRBD1	TRBV2	TRBJ1-2	.	TGTGCCAGCAGGGCCCGGGACAGGGGCCCCCATGGCTACACCTTC	CASRARDRGPHGYTF
15	.	TRBV18	TRBJ1-1	.	TGTGCCAGCTCACCACTGGGCCAGGCGGGCACTGAAGCTTTCTTT	CASSPLGQAGTEAFF
13	TRBD1	TRBV2	TRBJ1-2	.	TGTGCCAGCAGGCTTTCAGGGGGCGTTGGCTACACCTTC	CASRLSGGVGYTF
14	.	TRBV2	TRBJ1-4	.	TGTGCCAGCAGTGTGGGGCGGACTAATGAAAAACTGTTTTTT	CASSVGRTNEKLFF
16	.	TRBV7-7	TRBJ2-3	.	TGTGCTAGCAGCTTGGGTAGCGGTGCCCTTTCAGATACGCAGTATTTT	CASSLGSGALSDTQYF
16	.	TRBV19	TRBJ1-2	.	TGTGCCAGTAGTCCGCGGGGGGCGAGCATTAACTATGGCTACACCTTC	CASSPRGASINYGYTF
14	.	TRBV5-1	TRBJ2-7	.	TGCGCCAGCAGTTGGTCGGGAGAGTTCAACGAGCAGTACTTC	CASSWSGEFNEQYF
12	.	TRBV6-2/TRBV6-3	TRBJ1-1	.	TGTGCCAGCAGTCCAACAGGGTTTGGAGCTTTCTTT	CASSPTGFGAFF